This TCR beta chain derives from a study of blood T cell repertoires in COVID-19. Overall study context: Material from acute and convalescent COVID-19 was sourced from the United States, Italy and Spain.

This CDR3 contains 17 residues. CDR1 is LGHNA and CDR2 is YNFKEQ in the germline V gene. The ends lost 1 base at V and 0 bases at J; junction bases unmatched: 7. Clones were read by immunoSEQ multiplex PCR, and TCRdb kept only the in-frame ones, dropping some. The sample shows over 150,000 clones, under 90% of them seen only once. Input material: PBMCs or T cells enriched from blood (not recorded which). The chain is built from TRBV4-2 and TRBJ2-7; TRBD1 agrees at 9 bases. This sequence originates from a man aged 45 to 65 who had recovered from COVID-19. Written as DNA, the CDR3 is TGTGCCAGCAGCCAAGTTTCCGGACAGGGGAGCTCCTACGAGCAGTACTTC. Translated: CASSQVSGQGSSYEQYF.